This entry lists 5 T cell receptor beta chains sequenced from one sample in a study of response to subunit inactivated influenza vaccine. Via MiXCR, TCRdb re-called the RT-PCR reads, giving one row per CDR3 protein. Of approximately 530,000 distinct CDR3 sequences in the sample, 10% to 15% were seen once. The material sequenced was PBMCs from blood, taken more than 35 days after vaccination. The receptors were gathered from a man in his fifties who received an inactivated influenza vaccine.

The chain is built from TRBV12-3 or TRBV12-4 and TRBJ1-5; TRBD1 matches at 7 bases. CDR3 length: 14 residues. V trimming: 5 bases; J trimming: 4 bases; junction bases outside the gene matches: 5. The CDR3 DNA follows: TGTGCCAGCAGTATCACAGGGGTTAATCAGCCCCAGCATTTT. It codes for CASSITGVNQPQHF.

To note about this clonotype: One base away lies a much larger clone, so this may be a sequencing read error. The chain combines TRBV5-1 with TRBJ2-5, with D maybe TRBD1 (6 bases). Germline V lookup: CDR1 SGHRS, CDR2 YFSETQ. This CDR3 has 14 residues. DNA for the CDR3: TGCGCCAGCAGCTTGGCCACAGGGCCCGAGACCCTGTACTTC. Protein sequence: CASSLATGPETLYF.

This chain links TRBV6-1 with TRBJ2-1; TRBD2 matches at 11 bases. This CDR3 comprises 14 residues. The germline V gene encodes CDR1 MNHNS and CDR2 SASEGT. V lost 4 bases to trimming and J lost 6 bases; unmatched junction nucleotides: 2. The CDR3 is CASSGGTSGNEQFF. The DNA of the CDR3 is TGTGCCAGCAGTGGCGGGACTAGCGGCAATGAGCAGTTCTTC.

This clonotype was counted only a few times. The chain joins TRBV5-1 to TRBJ1-1; a weak D match, TRBD1 (6 bases). CDR3 size: 14 residues. The V gene's germline CDR1 is SGHRS and CDR2 YFSETQ. Deletions cut 3 bases from V and 5 bases from J, with 14 bases between. As DNA, the CDR3 is TGCGCCAGCAGCTCCCAGGACAGAAGGACTGAAGCTTTCTTT. This encodes CASSSQDRRTEAFF.

This clonotype was seen ten or more times. The rearrangement joins TRBV29-1 to TRBJ1-2, with 7 bases aligning to TRBD1. The J segment lost 5 bases and the V segment lost 4 bases, leaving 13 bases of the junction unmatched. This CDR3 is 15 amino acids long. Germline CDR1 reads SQVTM; CDR2 reads ANQGSEA. CDR3 in DNA: TGCAGCGTTGTGAGCCGACAGGGAAGTTGGTATGGCTACACCTTC. It encodes CSVVSRQGSWYGYTF. The full variable domain, in which reference TRBV29-1 and TRBJ1-2 provide the parts outside the CDR3, is SAVISQKPSRDICQRGTSLTIQCQVDSQVTMMFWYRQQPGQSLTLIATANQGSEATYESGFVIDKFPISRPNLTFSTLTVSNMSPEDSSIYLCSVVSRQGSWYGYTFGSGTRLTVV.